This T cell receptor beta chain was identified in a study of neurological immune-mediated disorders. Across the whole study: Multiple sclerosis patients (n of about 35) included roughly 30 with relapsing-remitting and 3 with secondary progressive disease. Findings and caveats of the study: Grouping of repertoires by phylogeny put those of 18 of 34 multiple sclerosis patients into a single related-CDR3 cluster, a possible signature. HTLV-1-associated myelopathy had the most TCR clonal expansion, while multiple sclerosis had the least, a level that fell below healthy controls.

By 5'RACE with 10-nucleotide random UMIs, the cDNA was made. MiXCR, run by TCRdb on the 5' RACE reads, gives a single entry per CDR3 protein. This table holds about 62,000 distinct CDR3 sequences, about 3.5% found once. The table lists this clonotype with many counts. Its antigen is unknown. Germline lookup yields CDR1 MNHNY and CDR2 SVGAGI (reference sequence). V dropped 2 bases and J dropped 8 bases, with 13 bases sitting between them. The CDR3 length is 14 residues. This chain links TRBV6-6 with TRBJ2-1; D may be TRBD1 or TRBD2 (5 bases each). Sequencing was done on a sample of PBMCs. The source is a woman aged 45-65 years with multiple sclerosis. The CDR3 sequence: CASSYRRGSHEQFF. DNA of the CDR3: TGTGCCAGCAGTTACCGACGGGGCAGCCATGAGCAGTTCTTC.